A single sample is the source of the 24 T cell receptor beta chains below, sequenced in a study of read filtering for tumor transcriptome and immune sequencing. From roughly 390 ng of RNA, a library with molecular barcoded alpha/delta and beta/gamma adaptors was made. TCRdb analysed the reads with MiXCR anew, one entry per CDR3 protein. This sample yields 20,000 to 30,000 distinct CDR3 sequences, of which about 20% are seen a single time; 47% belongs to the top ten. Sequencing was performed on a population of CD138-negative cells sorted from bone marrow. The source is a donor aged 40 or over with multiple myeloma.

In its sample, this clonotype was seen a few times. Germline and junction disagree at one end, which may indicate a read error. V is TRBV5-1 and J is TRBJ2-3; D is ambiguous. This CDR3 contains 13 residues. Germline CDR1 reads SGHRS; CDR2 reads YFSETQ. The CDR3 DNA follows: TGCGCCAGCGGCTTGGAAAACACAGATACGCAGTATTTT. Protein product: CASGLENTDTQYF. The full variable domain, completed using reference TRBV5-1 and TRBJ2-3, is KAGVTQTPRYLIKTRGQQVTLSCSPISGHRSVSWYQQTPGQGLQFLFEYFSETQRNKGNFPGRFSGRQFSNSRSEMNVSTLELGDSALYLCASGLENTDTQYFGPGTRLTVL.

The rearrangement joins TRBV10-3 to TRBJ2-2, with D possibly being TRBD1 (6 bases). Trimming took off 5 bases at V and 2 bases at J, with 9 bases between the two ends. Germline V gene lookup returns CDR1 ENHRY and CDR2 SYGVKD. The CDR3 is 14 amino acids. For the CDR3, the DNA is TGTGCCATCAGTTACAGGGAAAACACCGGGGAGCTGTTTTTT. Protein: CAISYRENTGELFF.

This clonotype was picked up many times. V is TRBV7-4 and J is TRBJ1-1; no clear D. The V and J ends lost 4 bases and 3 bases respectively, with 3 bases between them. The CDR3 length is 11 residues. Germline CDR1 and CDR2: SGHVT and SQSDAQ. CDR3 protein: CASSSDTEAFF. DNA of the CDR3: TGTGCCAGCAGCTCGGACACTGAAGCTTTCTTT.

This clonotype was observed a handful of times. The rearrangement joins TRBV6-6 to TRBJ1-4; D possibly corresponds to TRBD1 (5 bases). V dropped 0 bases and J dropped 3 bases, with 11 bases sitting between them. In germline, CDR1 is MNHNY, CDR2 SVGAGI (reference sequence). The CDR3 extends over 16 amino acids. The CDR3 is CASSYSFLGPNEKLFF. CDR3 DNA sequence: TGTGCCAGCAGTTACTCTTTTCTGGGACCTAATGAAAAACTGTTTTTT.

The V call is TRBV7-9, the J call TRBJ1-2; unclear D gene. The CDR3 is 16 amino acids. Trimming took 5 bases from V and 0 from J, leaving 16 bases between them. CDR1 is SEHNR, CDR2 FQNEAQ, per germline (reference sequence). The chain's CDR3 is CASSGTDVVSNYGYTF. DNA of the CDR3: TGTGCCAGCAGCGGAACGGACGTCGTCTCTAACTATGGCTACACCTTC. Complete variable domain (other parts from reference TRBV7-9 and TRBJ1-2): DTGVSQNPRHKITKRGQNVTFRCDPISEHNRLYWYRQTLGQGPEFLTYFQNEAQLEKSRLLSDRFSAERPKGSFSTLEIQRTEQGDSAMYLCASSGTDVVSNYGYTFGSGTRLTVV.

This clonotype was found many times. CDR3 amino acids: CASSLFADSYNEQFF. CDR3 bases: TGTGCCAGCAGCTTATTCGCGGACTCCTACAATGAGCAGTTCTTC. This chain connects TRBV7-3 to TRBJ2-1, with no clear D. This CDR3 spans 15 amino acids. Trimming cost V 2 bases and J 0 bases, with 8 bases left between them. CDR1 is SGHTA and CDR2 is FQGTGA in the germline V gene.

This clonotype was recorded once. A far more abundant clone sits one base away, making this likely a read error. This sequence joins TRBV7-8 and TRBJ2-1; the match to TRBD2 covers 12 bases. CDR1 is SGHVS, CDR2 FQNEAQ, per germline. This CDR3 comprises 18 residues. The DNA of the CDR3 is TGTGTCAGCAGCTTAGTACTAGCGGGGGGTTTCTCCTACAATGAGCAGTTCTTC. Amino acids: CVSSLVLAGGFSYNEQFF.

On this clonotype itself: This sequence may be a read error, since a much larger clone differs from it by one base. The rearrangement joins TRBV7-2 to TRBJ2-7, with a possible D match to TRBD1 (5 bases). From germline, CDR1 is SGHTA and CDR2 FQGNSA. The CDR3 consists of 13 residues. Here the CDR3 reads CASSLGRQYEQHF. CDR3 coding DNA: TGTGCCAGCAGCTTGGGGCGACAGTACGAGCAGCACTTC.

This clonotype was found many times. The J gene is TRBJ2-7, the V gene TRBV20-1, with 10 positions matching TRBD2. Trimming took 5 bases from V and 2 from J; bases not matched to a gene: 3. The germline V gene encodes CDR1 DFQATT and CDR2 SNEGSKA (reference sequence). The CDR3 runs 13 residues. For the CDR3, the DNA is TGCAGTGCTCGGACTAGCGGAACCTACGAGCAGTACTTC. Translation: CSARTSGTYEQYF.

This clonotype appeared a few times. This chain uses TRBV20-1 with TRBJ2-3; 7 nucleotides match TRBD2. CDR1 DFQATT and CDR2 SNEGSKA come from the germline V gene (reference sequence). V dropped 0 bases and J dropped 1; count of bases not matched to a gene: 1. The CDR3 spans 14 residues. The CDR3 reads CSARDSGRTDTQYF. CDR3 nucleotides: TGCAGTGCTAGAGATAGCGGGCGCACAGATACGCAGTATTTT.

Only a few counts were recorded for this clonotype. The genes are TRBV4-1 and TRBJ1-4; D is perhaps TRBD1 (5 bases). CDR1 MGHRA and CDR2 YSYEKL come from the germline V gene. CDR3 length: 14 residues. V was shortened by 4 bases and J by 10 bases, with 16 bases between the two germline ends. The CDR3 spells CASSPLGREGKLFF. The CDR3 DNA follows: TGCGCCAGCAGCCCCCTGGGACGGGAAGGAAAACTGTTTTTT.

In DNA, the CDR3 is TGTGCCAGCTCACCAGTGCTAGCGGGAAGAGAGACCCAGTACTTC. Translated: CASSPVLAGRETQYF. The chain links TRBV18 to TRBJ2-5, with 9 bases lining up with TRBD2. Germline V gene data show CDR1 as KGHSH and CDR2 as LQKENI. The CDR3 runs to 15 residues. V lost 2 bases to trimming and J lost 4 bases; unmatched junction nucleotides: 5.

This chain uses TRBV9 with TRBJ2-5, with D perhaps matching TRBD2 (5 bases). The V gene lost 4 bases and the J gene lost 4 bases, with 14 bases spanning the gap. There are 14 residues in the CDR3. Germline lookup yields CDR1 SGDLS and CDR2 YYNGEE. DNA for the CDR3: TGTGCCAGCAGCCCCCGGGCTAGCTTAGAGACCCAGTACTTC. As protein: CASSPRASLETQYF.

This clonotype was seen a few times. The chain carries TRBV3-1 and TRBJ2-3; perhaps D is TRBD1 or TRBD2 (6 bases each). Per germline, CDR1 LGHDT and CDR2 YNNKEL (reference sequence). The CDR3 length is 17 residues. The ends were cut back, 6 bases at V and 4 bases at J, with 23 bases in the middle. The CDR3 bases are TGTGCCAGCAGACACAAGATAGCCCTGGGGGGCCCAGATACGCAGTATTTT. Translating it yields CASRHKIALGGPDTQYF.

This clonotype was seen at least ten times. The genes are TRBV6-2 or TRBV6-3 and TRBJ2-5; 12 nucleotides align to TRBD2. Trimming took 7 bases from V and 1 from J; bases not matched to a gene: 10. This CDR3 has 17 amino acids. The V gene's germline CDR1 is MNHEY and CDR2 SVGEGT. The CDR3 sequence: CASTTDGLAGTQETQYF. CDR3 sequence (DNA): TGTGCCAGCACGACAGACGGACTAGCGGGGACCCAAGAGACCCAGTACTTC.

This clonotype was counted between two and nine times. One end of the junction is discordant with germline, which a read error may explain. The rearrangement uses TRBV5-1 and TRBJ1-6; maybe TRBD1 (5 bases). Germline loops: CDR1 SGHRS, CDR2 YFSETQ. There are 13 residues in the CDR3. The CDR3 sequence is CATSRDGDSPLHF. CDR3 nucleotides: TGCGCCACCAGCCGGGACGGAGATTCACCCCTCCACTTT.

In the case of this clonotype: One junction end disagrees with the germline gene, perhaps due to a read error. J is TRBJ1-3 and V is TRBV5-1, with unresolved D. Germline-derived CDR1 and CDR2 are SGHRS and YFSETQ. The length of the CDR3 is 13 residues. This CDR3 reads CASSLVSGNTLYF. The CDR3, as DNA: TGCGCCAGCAGCTTGGTGTCTGGAAACACCTTATATTTT.

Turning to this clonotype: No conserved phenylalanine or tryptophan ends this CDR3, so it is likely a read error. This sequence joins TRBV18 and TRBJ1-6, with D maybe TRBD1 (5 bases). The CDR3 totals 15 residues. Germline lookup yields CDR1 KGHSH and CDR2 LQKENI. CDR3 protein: CASPPTDTNNSPLHL. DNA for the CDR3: TGTGCCAGCCCACCGACGGACACAAATAATTCACCCCTCCACCTT.

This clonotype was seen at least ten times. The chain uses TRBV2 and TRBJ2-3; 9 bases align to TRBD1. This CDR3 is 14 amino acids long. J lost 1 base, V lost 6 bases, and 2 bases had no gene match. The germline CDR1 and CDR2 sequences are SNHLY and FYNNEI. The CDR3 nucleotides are TGTGCCAGCAGGCGGACAGGGGGCACAGATACGCAGTATTTT. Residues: CASRRTGGTDTQYF.

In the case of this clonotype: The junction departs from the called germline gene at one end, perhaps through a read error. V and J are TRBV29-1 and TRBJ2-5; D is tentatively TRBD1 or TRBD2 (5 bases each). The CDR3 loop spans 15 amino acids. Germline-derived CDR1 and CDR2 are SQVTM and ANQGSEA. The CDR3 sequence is CSIEYDEGPQETQYF. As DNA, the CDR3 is TGCAGCATTGAATACGATGAGGGGCCCCAAGAGACCCAGTACTTC.

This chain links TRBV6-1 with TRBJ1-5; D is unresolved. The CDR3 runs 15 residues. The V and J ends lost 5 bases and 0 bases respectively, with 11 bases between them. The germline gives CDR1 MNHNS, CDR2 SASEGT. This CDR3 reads CASSYTGDSNQPQHF. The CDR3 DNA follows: TGTGCCAGCAGTTACACCGGAGATAGCAATCAGCCCCAGCATTTT.

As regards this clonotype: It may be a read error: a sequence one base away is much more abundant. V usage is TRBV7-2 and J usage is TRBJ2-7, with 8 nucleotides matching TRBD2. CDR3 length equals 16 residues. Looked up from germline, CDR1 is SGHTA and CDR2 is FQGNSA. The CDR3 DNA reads TGTGCCAGCAGCTTAGCCGTGGGCGGGGGGAAGTACGAGCGGTACTTC. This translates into CASSLAVGGGKYERYF.

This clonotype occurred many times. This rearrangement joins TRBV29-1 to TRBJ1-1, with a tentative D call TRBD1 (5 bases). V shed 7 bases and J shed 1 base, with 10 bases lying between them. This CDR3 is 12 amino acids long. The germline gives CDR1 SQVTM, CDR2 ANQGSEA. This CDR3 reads CSAATENTEAFF. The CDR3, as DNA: TGCAGCGCAGCGACAGAGAACACTGAAGCTTTCTTT.

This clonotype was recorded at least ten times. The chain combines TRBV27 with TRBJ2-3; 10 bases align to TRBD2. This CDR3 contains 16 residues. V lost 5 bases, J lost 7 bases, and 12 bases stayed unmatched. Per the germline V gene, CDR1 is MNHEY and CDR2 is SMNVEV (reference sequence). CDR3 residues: CASSVSGGAILNTQYF. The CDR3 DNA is TGTGCCAGCAGTGTCAGCGGGGGGGCAATTTTGAATACGCAGTATTTT.